This T cell receptor (beta chain) was captured by sequencing in a study of cytotoxic CD8 clonotypes in ibrutinib-treated CLL. Per the germline V gene, CDR1 is SGHVS and CDR2 is FQNEAQ. The CDR3 is 12 residues long. Trimming stripped 6 bases from V and 12 bases from J, with 18 bases between. Produced via immunoSEQ multiplex PCR; TCRdb's table is partial and in-frame only. The repertoire holds around 310,000 clones, roughly 80% seen once, with over 6.5% in the top ten. The clonotype comes from a human donor with chronic lymphocytic leukemia. V is TRBV7-8 and J is TRBJ2-7; D might be TRBD2 (6 bases). This specimen consisted of PBMCs, obtained before ibrutinib treatment. The CDR3 sequence is CASSLGWGLSYF. CDR3 sequence (DNA): TGTGCCAGCAGTCTGGGATGGGGACTGTCGTACTTC.